This TCR beta chain was sequenced for a study of Ad26.COV2.S vaccination and SARS-CoV-2 variants. Study-level background: In the study, Ad26.COV2.S was injected intramuscularly once, or twice 56 days apart.

Stated treatment: 15 to 20 received Ad26.COV2.S at low or high dose, single or two shots; about 5 received placebo; per-sample allocation not given. Day 63 after the first injection of vaccine or placebo was the sampling time. Sequencing used immunoSEQ multiplex PCR; TCRdb keeps in-frame clones, though not all of them. The sample yields some 300,000 clones, around four fifths seen once. Study results and caveats: People who got the vaccine had more spike-specific TCR breadth than people who got placebo.

A word on this clone: Its antigen is currently unknown.

The CDR3 is 14 amino acids. CDR1 is MNHEY and CDR2 is SVGAGI in the germline V gene. V was pared by 0 bases and J by 1 base, with 6 bases between. The TCR originated in a person aged 18 to 59 who received the Ad26.COV2.S COVID-19 vaccine or a placebo. Sequences were derived from peripheral blood, sampled in a trial of Ad26.COV2.S vaccine versus placebo. This chain uses TRBV6-5 with TRBJ1-1, with D unresolved. CDR3 sequence reads: CASSYSMSNTEAFF. CDR3 DNA: TGTGCCAGCAGTTACTCGATGTCGAACACTGAAGCTTTCTTT.